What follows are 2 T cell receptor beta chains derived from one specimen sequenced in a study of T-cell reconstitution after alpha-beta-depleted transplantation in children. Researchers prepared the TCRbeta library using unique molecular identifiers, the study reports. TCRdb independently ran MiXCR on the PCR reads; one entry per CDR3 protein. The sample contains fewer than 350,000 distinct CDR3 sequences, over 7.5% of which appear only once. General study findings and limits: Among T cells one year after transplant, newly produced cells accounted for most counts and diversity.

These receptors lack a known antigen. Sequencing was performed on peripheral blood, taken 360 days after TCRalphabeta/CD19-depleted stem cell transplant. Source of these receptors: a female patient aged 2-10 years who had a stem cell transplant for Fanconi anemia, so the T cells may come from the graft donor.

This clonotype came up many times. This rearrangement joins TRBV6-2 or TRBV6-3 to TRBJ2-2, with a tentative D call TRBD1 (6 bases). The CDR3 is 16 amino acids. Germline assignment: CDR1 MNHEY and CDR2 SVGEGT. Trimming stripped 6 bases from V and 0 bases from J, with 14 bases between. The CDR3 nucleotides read TGTGCCAGCAGCCACAGGGAATCAACGAACACCGGGGAGCTGTTTTTT. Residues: CASSHRESTNTGELFF.

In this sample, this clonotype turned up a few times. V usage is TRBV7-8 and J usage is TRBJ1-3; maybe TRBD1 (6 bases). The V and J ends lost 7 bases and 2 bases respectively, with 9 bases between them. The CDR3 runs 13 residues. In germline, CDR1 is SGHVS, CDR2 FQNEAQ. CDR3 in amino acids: CASNEGAGNTIYF. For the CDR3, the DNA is TGTGCCAGCAATGAGGGGGCTGGAAACACCATATATTTT.